This passage covers 4 T cell receptor beta chains from one sample sequenced in a study of shared clonotypes between healthy human individuals. The method was immunoSEQ multiplex PCR; TCRdb's version includes in-frame clones alone and lacks a portion of them. The repertoire includes about 1.1 million clones, roughly 74% of them detected once, and about 0.52% sits in the top ten. The material sequenced was memory CD4+ T cells from PBMCs. The subset is: CD45RA-negative fraction. The receptors derive from a man younger than 35 in good health. Some clones in this sample may be carry-over from other donors' samples.

J is TRBJ2-5 and V is TRBV5-1; no clear D. V gave up 0 bases and J gave up 6 bases, with 9 bases separating them. Germline V CDR1 and CDR2: SGHRS, YFSETQ. The CDR3 consists of 13 residues. CDR3 DNA sequence: TGCGCCAGCAGCTTGGAAGGCAGTCAGACCCAGTACTTC. Residues: CASSLEGSQTQYF.

This chain joins TRBV4-1 and TRBJ1-1, with D hard to call. Trimming removed 4 bases from V and 1 base from J, with 22 bases in between. The CDR3 has 18 amino acids. Looked up from germline, CDR1 is MGHRA and CDR2 is YSYEKL. The chain's CDR3 is CASSPTRRIPRQNTEAFF. In nucleotides, the CDR3 is TGCGCCAGCAGCCCCACCCGGCGGATTCCTAGGCAGAACACTGAAGCTTTCTTT.

V usage is TRBV7-2 and J usage is TRBJ2-6, with D unclear. Germline values: CDR1 SGHTA, CDR2 FQGNSA. There are 16 residues in the CDR3. The V end was cut by 2 bases, the J end by 2 bases, with 10 bases between. CDR3 sequence reads: CASSLYATAGANVLTF. The CDR3 DNA is TGTGCCAGCAGCTTATATGCCACGGCTGGGGCCAACGTCCTGACTTTC.

This chain links TRBV18 with TRBJ2-1; 7 bases agree with TRBD2. V lost 2 bases and J lost 4; bases outside the gene matches: 11. CDR3 length: 17 residues. The germline CDR1 and CDR2 sequences are KGHSH and LQKENI. The CDR3: CASSPSIGGSGYNEQFF. The CDR3, as DNA: TGTGCCAGCTCACCATCTATCGGCGGGAGCGGATACAATGAGCAGTTCTTC.